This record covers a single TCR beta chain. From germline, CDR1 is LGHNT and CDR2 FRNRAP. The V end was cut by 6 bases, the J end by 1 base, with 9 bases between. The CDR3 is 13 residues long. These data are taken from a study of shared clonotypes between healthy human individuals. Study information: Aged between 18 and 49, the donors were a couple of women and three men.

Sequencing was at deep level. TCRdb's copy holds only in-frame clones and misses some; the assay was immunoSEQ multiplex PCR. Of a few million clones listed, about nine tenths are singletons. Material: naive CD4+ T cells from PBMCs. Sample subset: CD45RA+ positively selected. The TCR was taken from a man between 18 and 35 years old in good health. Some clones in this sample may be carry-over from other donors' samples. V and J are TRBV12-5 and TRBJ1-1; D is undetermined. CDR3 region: CASGRKENTEAFF. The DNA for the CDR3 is TGTGCTAGTGGGCGGAAGGAGAACACTGAAGCTTTCTTT.